This is a list of T cell receptor beta chains from one sample in a study of blood T cell repertoires in COVID-19. Libraries were prepared by immunoSEQ multiplex PCR; TCRdb keeps only in-frame clonotypes and omits some of them. The top ten clones hold under 3% of a sample with tens of thousands of clones, roughly four fifths of them seen once. Sequenced sample: peripheral blood. The receptors originated from a man in his 70s with COVID-19, enrolled during active disease. CDR3s include the opening cysteine and the closing phenylalanine or tryptophan. The D gene is left open where the match is weak. The size entry is marked missing in some rows and otherwise reads once, few, many or a size class.

clone_size j_call v_call d_call cdr3_aa cdr3_nt
NA TRBJ2-7 TRBV7-2 TRBD2 CASSPSVWAGEYEQYF TGTGCCAGCAGCCCTTCAGTCTGGGCGGGGGAATACGAGCAGTACTTC
NA TRBJ1-2 TRBV6-2/TRBV6-3 NA CASSYLAEDYGYTF TGTGCCAGCAGTTACTTGGCTGAGGACTATGGCTACACCTTC
once TRBJ2-1 TRBV2 TRBD2 CASTPLWLAGGGSNEQFF TGTGCCAGCACCCCGTTGTGGCTAGCGGGAGGGGGATCTAATGAGCAGTTCTTC
NA TRBJ2-5 TRBV12-3/TRBV12-4 NA CASSLQGTQYF TGTGCCAGCAGCCTCCAGGGGACCCAGTACTTC
few TRBJ2-1 TRBV28 NA CASSSPAVNYNEQFF TGTGCCAGCAGTTCCCCAGCGGTGAACTACAATGAGCAGTTCTTC
NA TRBJ1-4 TRBV28 TRBD1 CASRPTGAGDEKLFF TGTGCCAGCAGACCCACAGGGGCCGGAGATGAAAAACTGTTTTTT
NA TRBJ2-7 TRBV28 TRBD2 CASSLGLHLYYEQYF TGTGCCAGCAGTTTGGGACTACACCTTTACTACGAGCAGTACTTC
few TRBJ1-2 TRBV7-9 NA CASSLTFADGYTF TGTGCCAGCAGCTTAACTTTCGCCGATGGCTACACCTTC
NA TRBJ1-5 TRBV7-2 TRBD1 CASSLRQGQPQHF TGTGCCAGCAGCTTGAGACAGGGCCAGCCCCAGCATTTT
NA TRBJ1-2 TRBV5-6 NA CASSLGAGYGYTF TGTGCCAGCAGCTTGGGTGCCGGGTATGGCTACACCTTC
once TRBJ1-3 TRBV9 NA CASSSNRDFYSGNTIYF TGTGCCAGCAGCTCCAACCGGGACTTTTACTCTGGAAACACCATATATTTT
NA TRBJ1-3 TRBV10-1 NA CASMDSGGHTGNTIYF TGCGCCAGCATGGACTCTGGGGGACACACTGGAAACACCATATATTTT
few TRBJ1-5 TRBV4-3 NA CASSQDLLSNQPQHF TGCGCCAGCAGCCAAGATCTCCTGAGCAATCAGCCCCAGCATTTT
NA TRBJ2-7 TRBV7-2 TRBD2 CASSLVAGVYEQYF TGTGCCAGCAGCTTAGTAGCGGGAGTCTACGAGCAGTACTTC